This TCR beta chain was observed in a study of shared clonotypes between healthy human individuals. Findings and limits, study-wide: Of the naive CD4 clonotypes, around 4.7% were shared across a handful of donors. How much donors shared clonotypes was expected to be affected by sequencing depth.

Positive CCR7 selection of CD45RO-negative cells yielded the naive CD8 cells, and terminally differentiated effector memory CD45RA+ cells were excluded. CDR3 length: 15 residues. The germline CDR1 and CDR2 sequences are SGHVS and FNYEAQ. V was shortened by 6 bases and J by 2 bases, with 15 bases between the two germline ends. The method was immunoSEQ multiplex PCR; TCRdb's version includes in-frame clones alone and lacks a portion of them. The sample has some 2,000,000 clones, just under 95% seen once; the top ten hold 1% to 1.3%. Turning to this clone: Antigen: not known.

Sequences were obtained from naive CD8+ T cells sorted from blood. This sequence was found in a man between 18 and 29 years old in good health. The chain combines TRBV7-6 with TRBJ2-3, with D possibly matching TRBD2 (6 bases). CDR3 bases: TGTGCCAGCAGAGGGCTCGGGACTGACACAGATACGCAGTATTTT. Translation: CASRGLGTDTDTQYF.